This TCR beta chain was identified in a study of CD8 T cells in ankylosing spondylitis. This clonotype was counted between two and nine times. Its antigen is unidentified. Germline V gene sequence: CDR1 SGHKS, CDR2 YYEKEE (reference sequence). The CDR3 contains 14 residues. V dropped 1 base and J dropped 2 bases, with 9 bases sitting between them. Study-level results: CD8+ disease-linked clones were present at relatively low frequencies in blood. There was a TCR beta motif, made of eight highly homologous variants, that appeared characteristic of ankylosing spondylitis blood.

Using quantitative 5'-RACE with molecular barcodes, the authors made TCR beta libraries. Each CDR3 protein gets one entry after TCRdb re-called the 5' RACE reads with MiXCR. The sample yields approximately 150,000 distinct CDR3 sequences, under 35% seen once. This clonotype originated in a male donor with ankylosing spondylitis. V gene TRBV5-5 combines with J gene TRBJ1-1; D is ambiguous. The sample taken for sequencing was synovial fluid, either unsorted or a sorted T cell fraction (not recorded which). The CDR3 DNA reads TGTGCCAGCAGCTTGCAATCCAGTAACACTGAAGCTTTCTTT. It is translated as CASSLQSSNTEAFF.